Listed below are T cell receptor beta chains from one sample, sequenced in a study of cytotoxic CD8 clonotypes in ibrutinib-treated CLL. TCRdb keeps only in-frame clones here, not all; method: immunoSEQ multiplex PCR. The sample lists 100,000 or so clones, 58% occurring once. The sequenced sample was PBMCs, obtained after 24 months of ibrutinib treatment. These receptors were taken from a human donor with chronic lymphocytic leukemia. The CDR3 runs from the conserved cysteine through the conserved F or W. D genes are given only for firm matches. Rows give clone size only sometimes, using once, few, many, or a class for an expanded clone.

j_gene: TRBJ1-5
d_gene: .
v_gene: TRBV6-4
abundance: .
CDR3aa: CASSQGVNQPQHF
CDR3nt: TGTGCCAGCAGTCAGGGAGTCAATCAGCCCCAGCATTTT

j_gene: TRBJ2-1
d_gene: TRBD2
v_gene: TRBV5-4
abundance: .
CDR3aa: CASSTTSGGDNEQFF
CDR3nt: TGTGCCAGCAGCACCACTAGCGGGGGGGACAATGAGCAGTTCTTC

j_gene: TRBJ2-6
d_gene: TRBD2
v_gene: TRBV6-5
abundance: .
CDR3aa: CASSYDSAGEPNVLTF
CDR3nt: TGTGCCAGCAGCTACGACTCGGCGGGGGAACCCAACGTCCTGACTTTC

j_gene: TRBJ2-5
d_gene: .
v_gene: TRBV11-3
abundance: few
CDR3aa: CASSFGGMTQETQYF
CDR3nt: TGTGCCAGCAGCTTTGGGGGAATGACTCAAGAGACCCAGTACTTC

j_gene: TRBJ1-5
d_gene: .
v_gene: TRBV6-6
abundance: .
CDR3aa: CASSDRQGGYQPQHF
CDR3nt: TGTGCCAGCAGTGATAGGCAGGGTGGTTATCAGCCCCAGCATTTT

j_gene: TRBJ1-2
d_gene: .
v_gene: TRBV15
abundance: .
CDR3aa: CATSRDMDGYGYTF
CDR3nt: TGTGCCACCAGCAGAGATATGGACGGCTATGGCTACACCTTC

j_gene: TRBJ2-3
d_gene: .
v_gene: TRBV9
abundance: .
CDR3aa: CASSGQAADTQYF
CDR3nt: TGTGCCAGCAGCGGGCAGGCGGCAGATACGCAGTATTTT

j_gene: TRBJ2-7
d_gene: .
v_gene: TRBV6-6
abundance: .
CDR3aa: CASSPRDEQYF
CDR3nt: TGTGCCAGCAGTCCCCGGGACGAGCAGTACTTC

j_gene: TRBJ2-3
d_gene: .
v_gene: TRBV28
abundance: .
CDR3aa: CASSPNTDTQYF
CDR3nt: TGTGCCAGCAGTCCCAACACAGATACGCAGTATTTT

j_gene: TRBJ1-6
d_gene: .
v_gene: TRBV2
abundance: .
CDR3aa: CASREDSPNSPLHF
CDR3nt: TGTGCCAGCAGGGAAGACAGTCCTAATTCACCCCTCCACTTT

j_gene: TRBJ1-1
d_gene: TRBD1
v_gene: TRBV29-1
abundance: .
CDR3aa: CSANRGLNTEAFF
CDR3nt: TGCAGCGCGAACAGGGGATTGAACACTGAAGCTTTCTTT

j_gene: TRBJ1-3
d_gene: .
v_gene: TRBV25-1
abundance: .
CDR3aa: CASQSGGAGNTIYF
CDR3nt: TGTGCCAGCCAGTCCGGAGGAGCTGGAAACACCATATATTTT

j_gene: TRBJ2-7
d_gene: .
v_gene: TRBV11-2
abundance: .
CDR3aa: CASSLGTASYEQYF
CDR3nt: TGTGCCAGCAGCTTAGGGACGGCCTCCTACGAGCAGTACTTC

j_gene: TRBJ1-1
d_gene: .
v_gene: TRBV7-2
abundance: once
CDR3aa: CASSPRPWQGNTEAFF
CDR3nt: TGTGCCAGCAGCCCACGCCCGTGGCAGGGGAACACTGAAGCTTTCTTT

j_gene: TRBJ2-7
d_gene: .
v_gene: TRBV5-1
abundance: .
CDR3aa: CASSLGQGGYEQYF
CDR3nt: TGCGCCAGCAGCTTGGGTCAGGGGGGTTACGAGCAGTACTTC

j_gene: TRBJ2-7
d_gene: .
v_gene: TRBV7-7
abundance: many
CDR3aa: CASSSTGSYEQYF
CDR3nt: TGTGCTAGCAGCTCGACGGGATCTTACGAGCAGTACTTC

j_gene: TRBJ2-7
d_gene: .
v_gene: TRBV30
abundance: few
CDR3aa: CAWSVNPSYEQYF
CDR3nt: TGTGCCTGGAGTGTAAATCCCTCCTACGAGCAGTACTTC

j_gene: TRBJ2-3
d_gene: .
v_gene: TRBV7-3
abundance: .
CDR3aa: CASSRGGGSTDTQYF
CDR3nt: TGTGCCAGCAGCCGGGGAGGGGGAAGCACAGATACGCAGTATTTT

j_gene: TRBJ2-7
d_gene: .
v_gene: TRBV5-4
abundance: .
CDR3aa: CASSLMSREQYF
CDR3nt: TGTGCCAGCAGCTTAATGTCTAGGGAGCAGTACTTC

j_gene: TRBJ1-1
d_gene: .
v_gene: TRBV5-1
abundance: .
CDR3aa: CASSLEFNTEAFF
CDR3nt: TGCGCCAGCAGCTTGGAATTCAACACTGAAGCTTTCTTT

j_gene: TRBJ2-1
d_gene: TRBD2
v_gene: TRBV7-3
abundance: .
CDR3aa: CASSPVAGGYNEQFF
CDR3nt: TGTGCCAGCAGCCCAGTGGCCGGGGGGTACAATGAGCAGTTCTTC

j_gene: TRBJ2-3
d_gene: .
v_gene: TRBV7-3
abundance: few
CDR3aa: CASSSSTSWDTQYF
CDR3nt: TGTGCCAGCAGCTCTTCGACTAGTTGGGATACGCAGTATTTT

j_gene: TRBJ1-1
d_gene: .
v_gene: TRBV21-1
abundance: .
CDR3aa: CASTISDPGDTEAFF
CDR3nt: TGTGCCAGCACCATCTCCGACCCAGGGGACACTGAAGCTTTCTTT

j_gene: TRBJ1-5
d_gene: .
v_gene: TRBV4-2
abundance: once
CDR3aa: CASSETNQPQHF
CDR3nt: TGTGCCAGCAGCGAGACCAATCAGCCCCAGCATTTT

j_gene: TRBJ2-7
d_gene: .
v_gene: TRBV5-4
abundance: once
CDR3aa: CASTDVALGRGEQYF
CDR3nt: TGTGCCAGCACCGATGTGGCACTAGGTCGTGGCGAGCAGTACTTC

j_gene: TRBJ1-4
d_gene: .
v_gene: TRBV2
abundance: .
CDR3aa: CASRGTVENEKLFF
CDR3nt: TGTGCCAGCAGGGGGACGGTTGAAAATGAAAAACTGTTTTTT

j_gene: TRBJ2-3
d_gene: TRBD2
v_gene: TRBV5-1
abundance: few
CDR3aa: CASSYSGLATDTQYF
CDR3nt: TGCGCCAGCAGCTATTCGGGACTAGCAACAGATACGCAGTATTTT

j_gene: TRBJ2-7
d_gene: TRBD1
v_gene: TRBV6-6
abundance: .
CDR3aa: CASSPDRAVYNEQYF
CDR3nt: TGTGCCAGCAGCCCCGACAGGGCAGTCTACAACGAGCAGTACTTC

j_gene: TRBJ2-7
d_gene: .
v_gene: TRBV7-6
abundance: .
CDR3aa: CASSNTYEQYF
CDR3nt: TGTGCCAGCAGCAACACCTACGAGCAGTACTTC

j_gene: TRBJ1-5
d_gene: .
v_gene: TRBV19
abundance: .
CDR3aa: CASRGQSGQPQHF
CDR3nt: TGTGCCAGTAGAGGACAGTCGGGTCAGCCCCAGCATTTT

j_gene: TRBJ2-3
d_gene: .
v_gene: TRBV27
abundance: few
CDR3aa: CASSLMWGLPDTQYF
CDR3nt: TGTGCCAGCAGCCTGATGTGGGGCCTGCCAGATACGCAGTATTTT

j_gene: TRBJ1-1
d_gene: .
v_gene: TRBV6-5
abundance: few
CDR3aa: CASRGYTEAFF
CDR3nt: TGTGCCAGCAGGGGATACACTGAAGCTTTCTTT

j_gene: TRBJ1-1
d_gene: .
v_gene: TRBV6-5
abundance: .
CDR3aa: CASSGVNTEAFF
CDR3nt: TGTGCCAGCAGCGGAGTCAACACTGAAGCTTTCTTT

j_gene: TRBJ1-2
d_gene: .
v_gene: TRBV29-1
abundance: .
CDR3aa: CSVGDSRTANYGYTF
CDR3nt: TGCAGCGTGGGGGATTCGAGGACAGCTAACTATGGCTACACCTTC

j_gene: TRBJ2-1
d_gene: .
v_gene: TRBV5-1
abundance: few
CDR3aa: CASSPGGGGNNEQFF
CDR3nt: TGCGCCAGCAGCCCGGGGGGCGGGGGCAACAATGAGCAGTTCTTC

j_gene: TRBJ1-2
d_gene: .
v_gene: TRBV19
abundance: many
CDR3aa: CASVRGPNLF
CDR3nt: TGTGCCAGTGTGAGGGGCCCGAACTTATTC

j_gene: TRBJ2-5
d_gene: TRBD1
v_gene: TRBV7-9
abundance: .
CDR3aa: CASSLGTGSTETQYF
CDR3nt: TGTGCCAGCAGCTTAGGGACAGGGTCTACCGAGACCCAGTACTTC

j_gene: TRBJ1-3
d_gene: .
v_gene: TRBV7-9
abundance: .
CDR3aa: CASRGFNTIYF
CDR3nt: TGTGCCAGCAGGGGTTTTAACACCATATATTTT

j_gene: TRBJ2-1
d_gene: TRBD2
v_gene: TRBV18
abundance: .
CDR3aa: CASHGTSGEQFF
CDR3nt: TGTGCCAGCCACGGGACTAGCGGGGAGCAGTTCTTC

j_gene: TRBJ2-5
d_gene: TRBD1
v_gene: TRBV5-6
abundance: .
CDR3aa: CASSLNRGQETQYF
CDR3nt: TGTGCCAGCAGCTTGAACAGGGGGCAAGAGACCCAGTACTTC

j_gene: TRBJ1-2
d_gene: .
v_gene: TRBV7-2
abundance: .
CDR3aa: CASSLSGSNYGYTF
CDR3nt: TGTGCCAGCAGCTTATCGGGCAGTAACTATGGCTACACCTTC

j_gene: TRBJ1-5
d_gene: TRBD1
v_gene: TRBV6-1
abundance: .
CDR3aa: CASSRQGDRNQPQHF
CDR3nt: TGTGCCAGCAGCCGACAGGGTGATCGGAATCAGCCCCAGCATTTT

j_gene: TRBJ1-2
d_gene: .
v_gene: TRBV11-3
abundance: .
CDR3aa: CASSFIQGGYTF
CDR3nt: TGTGCCAGCAGCTTCATACAGGGCGGCTACACCTTC

j_gene: TRBJ1-2
d_gene: TRBD1
v_gene: TRBV6-5
abundance: .
CDR3aa: CASRMDRSYGYTF
CDR3nt: TGTGCCAGCCGCATGGACAGGTCTTATGGCTACACCTTC

j_gene: TRBJ2-1
d_gene: .
v_gene: TRBV10-2
abundance: .
CDR3aa: CASKLSGWDEQFF
CDR3nt: TGCGCCAGCAAACTAAGCGGGTGGGATGAGCAGTTCTTC

j_gene: TRBJ1-3
d_gene: .
v_gene: TRBV2
abundance: .
CDR3aa: CASSFTGSSGNTIYF
CDR3nt: TGTGCCAGCAGTTTCACAGGGAGCTCTGGAAACACCATATATTTT

j_gene: TRBJ1-5
d_gene: .
v_gene: TRBV30
abundance: .
CDR3aa: CAWSARDSNQPQHF
CDR3nt: TGTGCCTGGAGTGCTCGGGACAGCAATCAGCCCCAGCATTTT

j_gene: TRBJ1-2
d_gene: TRBD1
v_gene: TRBV6-5
abundance: .
CDR3aa: CASSFTSGGTGYGYTF
CDR3nt: TGTGCCAGCAGTTTTACGTCAGGGGGAACGGGCTATGGCTACACCTTC

j_gene: TRBJ2-5
d_gene: TRBD2
v_gene: TRBV5-4
abundance: few
CDR3aa: CASSPSGGAGKTQYF
CDR3nt: TGTGCCAGCAGTCCCAGCGGGGGGGCCGGAAAGACCCAGTACTTC

j_gene: TRBJ1-1
d_gene: .
v_gene: TRBV29-1
abundance: .
CDR3aa: CSAQGLPSTEAFF
CDR3nt: TGCAGCGCCCAGGGGCTTCCGAGCACTGAAGCTTTCTTT

j_gene: TRBJ1-2
d_gene: TRBD1
v_gene: TRBV30
abundance: .
CDR3aa: CAWSFRDRWSYGYTF
CDR3nt: TGTGCCTGGAGTTTCCGGGACAGGTGGAGCTATGGCTACACCTTC

j_gene: TRBJ2-7
d_gene: .
v_gene: TRBV30
abundance: .
CDR3aa: CAWSLSYEQYF
CDR3nt: TGTGCCTGGAGTCTTTCCTACGAGCAGTACTTC